The text below deals with one T cell receptor (beta chain). A read error may produce the germline difference seen at one junction end. The CDR3 is 18 residues long. Looked up from germline, CDR1 is PRHDT and CDR2 is FYEKMQ (reference sequence). These data belong to a study of cytomegalovirus exposure and HLA in healthy donors. Primers included in the PCR were 60 Vbeta and 13 Jbeta primers. Assay used: immunoSEQ multiplex PCR; TCRdb lists only in-frame clones, some missing. The sample records 90,000 to 120,000 clones, more than 75% being singletons. This rearrangement joins TRBV13 to TRBJ2-6; TRBD2 agrees at 7 bases. This receptor was obtained from a woman in her fifties or sixties in good health and CMV-seropositive. What was sequenced was PBMCs. In DNA, the CDR3 is TGTGCCAGCACCTTACCGACAGCGGGACGTGGTGGGGCCAACGTCCTGACTTTC. Amino acids: CASTLPTAGRGGANVLTF.